This T cell receptor beta chain was retrieved from a study of STAT3 mutations in large granular lymphocyte leukemia. Remarks on this clone: Its matching antigen is unknown.

Germline CDR1 KGHSH, CDR2 LQKENI. This CDR3 region has 16 residues. The J segment lost 5 bases and the V segment lost 2 bases, leaving 7 bases of the junction unmatched. TCRdb's copy holds only in-frame clones and misses some; the assay was immunoSEQ multiplex PCR. This sample yields tens of thousands of clones, of which more than 75% are seen a single time; about 13% belongs to the top ten. Overall study findings and caveats: Every T-cell large granular lymphocyte leukemia patient had at least one immunodominant TCR beta clonotype.

The origin of this receptor is a man in his 60s with T-cell large granular lymphocyte leukemia. Some clones in this sample may be carry-over from other donors' samples. The genes are TRBV18 and TRBJ1-4, with 8 bases matching TRBD1. The specimen was peripheral blood mononuclear cells. Here the CDR3 reads CASSPGNRGENEKLFF. In DNA form, the CDR3 reads TGTGCCAGCTCACCAGGCAACAGGGGGGAGAATGAAAAACTGTTTTTT.